This record covers a single TCR beta chain. This receptor's antigen is unknown. The input lacks base qualities; no much larger clone sits a single base away. The method was 5' RACE. These reads were obtained on an Illumina HiSeq 2500. A second PCR of about 7 to 12 cycles was performed with a sample-barcoded 5' primer and a J-beta primer mix. Each TCR beta cDNA molecule received a unique molecular identifier from a template-switch 5' adaptor carrying 12 random nucleotides. At least 2.5 million CDR3-containing paired-end reads were obtained from each sample. First-strand cDNA synthesis was performed from all RNA using the Mint cDNA synthesis kit, with priming by a TRBC-specific oligonucleotide. Following uracil-DNA glycosylase treatment, all cDNA underwent a first 18-cycle PCR with the universal primers M1SS and BC2_uni_R. The authors' analysis ran thus. For normalization, 1 million high-quality reads, each with a distinct molecular identifier, were randomly selected from each sample. Reads with shared molecular identifiers were discarded instead of being binned into consensus sequences. MiTCR, with a Q25 quality threshold and the strictest error-elimination algorithm, was used for CDR3 identification, clonotype clustering and error correction. A nonparametric unseen species model with Euler transformation was used to estimate a lower bound on total TCR beta diversity. TCRdb ran its own pipeline on the public reads, namely fastp trimming at Q25 and MiXCR clone calling, and kept in-frame beta chains. Rows with a matching CDR3 protein are joined into one entry that keeps the most common DNA and genes. In this record, the V and J calls reflect TCRdb's handling and not the investigators' own analysis. The sample table records more than 550,000 distinct CDR3 sequences; over 20% of these occur just once. The top ten clones comprise less than 25% of the sample.

The CDR3 runs 16 amino acids, cysteine and phenylalanine included. Here the CDR3 DNA is all that survives: 48 bases in frame from base 1. The germline V gene (reference sequence) specifies DFQATT as CDR1 and SNEGSKA as CDR2. The trim is 5 bases for V and 11 bases for J, with a gap of 29 bases between the germline ends. Systemically healthy Caucasian individuals from Russia, 39 in total and aged roughly 6 to 95 years, were included as donors. Each donor gave ten milliliters of peripheral blood, collected into EDTA-treated Vacutainer tubes. Ficoll-Paque density-gradient centrifugation was used to isolate PBMCs, with at least 7 million per sample. Trizol reagent was used to extract total RNA from the PBMCs, yielding at least 5 micrograms per sample. For every donor, an aliquot of PBMCs went through flow cytometry to measure the percentages of naive CD45RAhigh/CD27high T cells. The record originates from a study of blood T cells in healthy people across ages (dated by TCRdb to the mid-2010s). About the investigation overall: Template switching captured roughly one uniquely barcoded TCR beta cDNA molecule per two T cells in model experiments. Using deep sequencing normalized with unique cDNA molecular identifiers, the study measured how TCR beta repertoire diversity changes with age. Four age groups were formed from the donors: young (average about 15 years), middle-aged (around 40), aged (about 62) and long-lived (roughly 81). To avoid experimental bias, donors of different ages were distributed randomly across sequencing lanes. Two additional independent replicas of 1 million unique cDNA reads from the same blood draw were analyzed for two donors (one aged 18 to 30 and one aged 80 or older). General findings and caveats noted by the study authors: There was a strong correlation between observed TCR beta diversity and the percentage of naive T cells measured by flow cytometry. Estimates of total diversity based on one million sequenced T cells were considered lower bounds and underestimates. Conclusive comparison of naive and antigen-experienced compartments was prevented by the profiling of bulk unsorted PBMCs. Because donor CMV infection status was unknown, age-related changes in expanded clonotypes were potentially confounded. As age increased, observed TCR beta diversity per million T cells dropped in a roughly linear way, and a significant reduction was already evident by age about 40. Compared with the aged group, more naive CD4+ T cells, fewer expanded clones and increased TCR diversity were shown by the long-lived group, suggesting age selection.

Sequences were obtained from blood. The chain is made from TRBV20-1 and TRBJ2-3, and possibly TRBD1, on 6 matching bases. This TCR derives from a man between 70 and 80 years old in good health. For the CDR3, the sequence is CSAVPGGWRARVLQYF. The bases are TGCAGTGCTGTCCCTGGGGGCTGGAGAGCTAGGGTCTTGCAGTATTTT.